This is a list of T cell receptor beta chains from one sample in a study of metastatic and nonmetastatic thyroid tumors. TCRdb reprocessed the PCR reads using MiXCR. The sample holds tens of thousands of clones, roughly 25% seen once. The sequencing sample was made of blood. The receptor source for this set is a female donor with papillary thyroid cancer or a benign thyroid nodule (not recorded which). Some clones in this sample may be carry-over from other donors' samples. Both conserved end residues are part of each CDR3. The D gene is left open where the match is weak. The listing skips clone size in some rows; elsewhere it reads once, few, many or a size class.

j_call clone_size v_call d_call cdr3_aa cdr3_nt
TRBJ2-1 . TRBV4-3 TRBD1 CASSQGTGLDNEQFF TGCGCCAGCAGCCAAGGGACAGGGTTGGACAATGAGCAGTTCTTC
TRBJ1-1 medium-sized TRBV12-3/TRBV12-4 . CASSLRGAGTEAFF TGTGCCAGCAGTTTACGAGGGGCGGGCACTGAAGCTTTCTTT
TRBJ2-1 . TRBV11-1 . CASTLVSAYGASDPKYNEQFF TGTGCCAGCACCTTAGTCTCCGCATACGGAGCTAGCGACCCGAAATACAATGAGCAGTTCTTC
TRBJ2-3 . TRBV12-3/TRBV12-4 . CASSFRADTQYF TGTGCCAGCAGTTTCAGGGCAGATACGCAGTATTTT
TRBJ1-6 . TRBV11-2 TRBD1 CASSQTGVNSPLHF TGTGCCAGCAGCCAGACAGGGGTTAATTCACCCCTCCACTTT
TRBJ2-7 . TRBV6-5 TRBD2 CASSYSGGSSYEQYF TGTGCCAGCAGTTACTCGGGAGGGAGCTCCTACGAGCAGTACTTC
TRBJ2-2 many TRBV27 TRBD2 CASTLTGTSAGELFF TGTGCCAGCACCTTAACCGGGACTAGCGCCGGGGAGCTGTTTTTT
TRBJ2-7 . TRBV6-1 TRBD2 CATVQGGSSYEQYF TGTGCCACCGTCCAGGGAGGGTCCTCCTACGAGCAGTACTTC
TRBJ1-1 medium-sized TRBV5-5 . CASSLGGEAFF TGTGCCAGCAGCTTGGGGGGGGAAGCTTTCTTT
TRBJ1-4 many TRBV15 . CATSRGKEGLGEKLFF TGTGCCACCAGCAGAGGAAAAGAGGGGTTGGGCGAAAAACTGTTTTTT
TRBJ1-3 . TRBV20-1 TRBD1 CSARDRQGAGNTIYF TGCAGTGCTAGAGATAGACAGGGGGCTGGAAACACCATATATTTT
TRBJ1-4 many TRBV20-1 . CSARGQGRVSEKLFF TGCAGTGCTAGGGGCCAGGGGAGGGTTAGTGAAAAACTGTTTTTT
TRBJ1-4 medium-sized TRBV11-2 . CASSFFRAGNEKLFF TGTGCCAGCAGCTTCTTTCGTGCGGGTAATGAAAAACTGTTTTTT
TRBJ2-7 . TRBV20-1 . CSASMDWTGRVTVYEQYF TGCAGTGCCAGTATGGACTGGACAGGGAGGGTTACGGTGTACGAGCAGTACTTC
TRBJ2-7 . TRBV7-6 . CASSLAAAGDEQYF TGTGCCAGCAGCTTAGCGGCGGCAGGGGACGAGCAGTACTTC
TRBJ1-1 medium-sized TRBV15 . CATSRDLDTEAFF TGTGCCACCAGCAGAGATCTAGACACTGAAGCTTTCTTT
TRBJ1-1 many TRBV11-2 TRBD1 CASSLMGQANTEAFF TGTGCCAGCAGCTTAATGGGACAGGCTAACACTGAAGCTTTCTTT
TRBJ2-3 . TRBV6-2/TRBV6-3 . CASSYSTSTGTQYF TGTGCCAGCAGTTACTCTACATCCACAGGTACGCAGTATTTT
TRBJ2-5 many TRBV2 TRBD2 CASKGLATETQYF TGTGCCAGCAAGGGACTAGCCACAGAGACCCAGTACTTC
TRBJ1-6 medium-sized TRBV18 TRBD1 CASSPRQGGSLHF TGTGCCAGCTCACCGCGACAGGGCGGATCCCTCCACTTT
TRBJ2-1 . TRBV20-1 TRBD2 CSASFAGGARNEQFF TGCAGTGCTAGTTTTGCGGGAGGGGCTCGGAATGAGCAGTTCTTC
TRBJ2-1 . TRBV19 TRBD2 CASTPRAGEAGYNEQFF TGTGCCAGTACCCCGAGGGCGGGAGAGGCTGGATACAATGAGCAGTTCTTC
TRBJ1-1 many TRBV18 . CASSPQGNTEAFF TGTGCCAGCTCACCGCAGGGGAACACTGAAGCTTTCTTT
TRBJ1-3 . TRBV18 . CASSPPQGRSGNTIYF TGTGCCAGCTCACCACCTCAGGGAAGGTCTGGAAACACCATATATTTT
TRBJ1-1 . TRBV2 . CASEGTSSTEAFF TGTGCCAGCGAAGGGACATCCTCCACTGAAGCTTTCTTT
TRBJ1-3 . TRBV25-1 . CASSEYFQAAGRNTIYF TGTGCCAGCAGTGAATACTTTCAGGCGGCAGGGCGAAACACCATATATTTT
TRBJ2-7 few TRBV3-1 . CASSQGWEQYF TGTGCCAGCAGCCAGGGGTGGGAGCAGTACTTC
TRBJ2-5 . TRBV10-1 TRBD2 CASSETSGSARETQYF TGCGCCAGCAGTGAGACTAGCGGGAGTGCCCGTGAGACCCAGTACTTC
TRBJ1-5 medium-sized TRBV20-1 . CSAAQADGSQPQHF TGCAGTGCTGCACAGGCCGACGGGAGTCAGCCCCAGCATTTT
TRBJ2-7 . TRBV5-1 TRBD1 CASSFQGTALYEQYF TGCGCCAGCAGCTTCCAAGGGACAGCCCTCTACGAGCAGTACTTC
TRBJ2-5 . TRBV3-1 TRBD2 CASLRGAGGGETQYF TGTGCCAGCCTCCGAGGAGCGGGAGGCGGGGAGACCCAGTACTTC
TRBJ2-3 few TRBV27 TRBD1 CASSRQGRGQGVTDIQYF TGTGCCAGCAGCCGTCAGGGGAGGGGACAGGGGGTCACAGATATTCAGTATTTT
TRBJ2-1 many TRBV7-7 TRBD2 CASSEGLASYNEQFF TGTGCTAGCAGCGAGGGACTAGCGTCCTACAATGAGCAGTTCTTC
TRBJ2-7 . TRBV5-6 . CASSLGPTGKPYEQYF TGTGCCAGCAGCTTGGGGCCGACAGGTAAGCCCTACGAGCAGTACTTC
TRBJ2-3 few TRBV20-1 . CSGAGSRTLDTQYF TGCAGTGGGGCGGGATCCCGAACACTCGATACGCAGTATTTT
TRBJ2-7 . TRBV11-2 TRBD2 CASSPGLAGGAYEQYF TGTGCCAGCAGCCCGGGACTAGCGGGGGGGGCCTACGAGCAGTACTTC
TRBJ2-3 many TRBV18 . CASSPPLVGKLGGDTQYF TGTGCCAGCTCACCTCCTCTTGTCGGAAAACTCGGTGGAGATACGCAGTATTTT
TRBJ1-1 . TRBV11-2 TRBD1 CASSLEGQGDYRNTEAFF TGTGCCAGCAGCTTAGAGGGGCAGGGGGATTATAGGAACACTGAAGCTTTCTTT
TRBJ2-2 few TRBV27 TRBD2 CASSQARGSAGELFF TGTGCCAGCAGCCAAGCTCGCGGGAGTGCCGGGGAGCTGTTTTTT
TRBJ1-5 medium-sized TRBV28 . CASTPVGSGNQPQHF TGTGCCAGCACCCCGGTGGGCAGCGGCAATCAGCCCCAGCATTTT
TRBJ1-5 many TRBV29-1 TRBD1 CSVTTGQGIQPQHF TGCAGCGTGACCACGGGACAGGGGATTCAGCCCCAGCATTTT
TRBJ2-3 few TRBV5-1 . CASRFSISLASISTDTQYF TGCGCCAGCAGGTTCTCCATTTCCCTAGCGTCGATTAGCACAGATACGCAGTATTTT
TRBJ2-7 medium-sized TRBV20-1 . CSARTESSYEQYF TGCAGTGCTAGGACAGAAAGCTCCTACGAGCAGTACTTC
TRBJ2-1 few TRBV19 TRBD2 CASRLAGHNEQFF TGTGCCAGCAGACTAGCGGGCCACAATGAGCAGTTCTTC
TRBJ2-4 many TRBV10-3 TRBD1 CATRGDRAKNIQYF TGTGCCACCCGTGGGGACAGAGCCAAAAACATTCAGTACTTC